This T cell receptor (beta chain) originates from a study of T cells after yellow fever vaccination. TCRdb fed the 5' RACE reads into MiXCR, producing one record per CDR3 protein. The sample carries 600,000 to 750,000 distinct CDR3 sequences, 10% to 15% recorded once. Germline V CDR1 and CDR2: DFQATT, SNEGSKA (reference sequence). V shed 0 bases and J 1 base; nucleotides not matched to a gene: 2. CDR3 length: 14 residues. This clonotype showed up just a few times. The chain recombines TRBV20-1 with TRBJ2-7, with 8 bases that match TRBD2. The receptor comes from a young man who received the YFV17D yellow fever vaccine. Sequencing used PBMCs, obtained on the day of the yellow fever booster vaccination. The CDR3, as DNA: TGCAGTGCTAGAGAGGGACTAGGATCCTACGAGCAGTACTTC. Its protein is CSAREGLGSYEQYF.